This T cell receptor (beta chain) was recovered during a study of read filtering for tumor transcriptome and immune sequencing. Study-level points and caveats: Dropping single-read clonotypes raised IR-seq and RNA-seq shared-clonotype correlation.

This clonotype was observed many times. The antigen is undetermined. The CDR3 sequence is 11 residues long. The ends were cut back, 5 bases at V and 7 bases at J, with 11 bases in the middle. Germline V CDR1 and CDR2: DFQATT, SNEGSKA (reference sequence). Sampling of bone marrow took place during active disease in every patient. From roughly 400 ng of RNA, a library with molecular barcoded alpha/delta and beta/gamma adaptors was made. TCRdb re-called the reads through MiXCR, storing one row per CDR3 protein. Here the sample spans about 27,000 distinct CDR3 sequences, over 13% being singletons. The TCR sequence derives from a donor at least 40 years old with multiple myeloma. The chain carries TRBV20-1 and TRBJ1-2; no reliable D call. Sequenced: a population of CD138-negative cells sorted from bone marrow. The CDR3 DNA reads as TGCAGTGCTGACCCGAGCGCTGGCTACACCTTC. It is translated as CSADPSAGYTF.